Sequencing of this T cell receptor beta chain was carried out in a study of blood T cell repertoires in COVID-19. The CDR3 runs 18 residues. The protocol was immunoSEQ multiplex PCR, while the TCRdb copy is restricted to in-frame clones and leaves out a portion. This table holds about 160,000 clones, almost 85% found once. This clonotype was obtained from a woman of 80 years or more with acute or convalescent COVID-19. The chain has TRBV21-1 and TRBJ2-7; the table calls TRBD2, which could not be checked here. TRBV21-1 is termed a pseudogene. Source material: peripheral blood. CDR3 in DNA: TGTGCCAGCAGCAAAGCCGCCCCCCTAGCGCCAGAGGGACGCGAGCAGTACTTC. It translates to CASSKAAPLAPEGREQYF.